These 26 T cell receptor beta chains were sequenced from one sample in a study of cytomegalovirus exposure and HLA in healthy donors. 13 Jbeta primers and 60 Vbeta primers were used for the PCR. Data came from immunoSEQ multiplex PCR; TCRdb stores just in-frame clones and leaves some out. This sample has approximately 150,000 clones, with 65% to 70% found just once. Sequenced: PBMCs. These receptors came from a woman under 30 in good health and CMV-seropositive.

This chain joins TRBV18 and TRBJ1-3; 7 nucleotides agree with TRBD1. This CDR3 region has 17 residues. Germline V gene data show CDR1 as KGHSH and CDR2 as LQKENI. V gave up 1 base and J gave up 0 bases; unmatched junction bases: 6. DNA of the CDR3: TGTGCCAGCTCACCACGGACAGGATTATACTCTGGAAACACCATATATTTT. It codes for CASSPRTGLYSGNTIYF.

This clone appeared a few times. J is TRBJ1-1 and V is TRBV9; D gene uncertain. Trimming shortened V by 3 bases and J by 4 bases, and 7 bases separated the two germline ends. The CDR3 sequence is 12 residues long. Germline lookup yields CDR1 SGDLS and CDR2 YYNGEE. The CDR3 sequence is CASSAEGTEAFF. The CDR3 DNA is TGTGCCAGCAGCGCGGAGGGCACTGAAGCTTTCTTT.

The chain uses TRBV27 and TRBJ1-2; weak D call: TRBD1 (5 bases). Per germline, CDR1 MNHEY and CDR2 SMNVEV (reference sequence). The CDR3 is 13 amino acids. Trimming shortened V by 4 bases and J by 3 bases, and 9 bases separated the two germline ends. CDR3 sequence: CASSSQGYYGYTF. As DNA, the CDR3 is TGTGCCAGCAGTTCCCAGGGCTACTATGGCTACACCTTC.

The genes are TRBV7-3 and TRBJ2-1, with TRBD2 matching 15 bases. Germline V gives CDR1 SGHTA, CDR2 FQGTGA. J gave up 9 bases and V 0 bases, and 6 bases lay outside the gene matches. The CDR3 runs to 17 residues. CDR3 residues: CASSLTPGLAGGGEQFF. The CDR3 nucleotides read TGTGCCAGCAGCTTAACACCGGGACTAGCGGGGGGAGGTGAGCAGTTCTTC.

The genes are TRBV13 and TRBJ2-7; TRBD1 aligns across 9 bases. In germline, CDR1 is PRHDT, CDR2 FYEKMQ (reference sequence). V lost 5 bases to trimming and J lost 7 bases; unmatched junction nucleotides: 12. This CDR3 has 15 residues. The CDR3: CASSPPGTGQGEQYF. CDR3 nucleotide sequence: TGTGCCAGCAGCCCACCCGGGACAGGGCAAGGGGAGCAGTACTTC. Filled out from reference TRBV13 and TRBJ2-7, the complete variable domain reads AAGVIQSPRHLIKEKRETATLKCYPIPRHDTVYWYQQGPGQDPQFLISFYEKMQSDKGSIPDRFSAQQFSDYHSELNMSSLELGDSALYFCASSPPGTGQGEQYFGPGTRLTVT.

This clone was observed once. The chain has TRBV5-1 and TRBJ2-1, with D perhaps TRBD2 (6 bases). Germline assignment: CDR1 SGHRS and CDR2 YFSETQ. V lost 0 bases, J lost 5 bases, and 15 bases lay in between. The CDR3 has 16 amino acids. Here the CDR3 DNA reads TGCGCCAGCAGCTTGGAAACCCGGGACTCGGACAATGAGCAGTTCTTC. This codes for CASSLETRDSDNEQFF.

CDR3 in DNA: TGTGCCAGCAGTTTAGGGACAGAGCCCTACGAGCAGTACTTC. Protein sequence: CASSLGTEPYEQYF. The rearrangement links TRBV27 to TRBJ2-7, with 7 bases matching TRBD1. The V gene's germline CDR1 is MNHEY and CDR2 SMNVEV (reference sequence). Losses at the gene ends were 2 bases for V and 2 bases for J; bases not matched to a gene: 3. The CDR3 runs 14 residues.

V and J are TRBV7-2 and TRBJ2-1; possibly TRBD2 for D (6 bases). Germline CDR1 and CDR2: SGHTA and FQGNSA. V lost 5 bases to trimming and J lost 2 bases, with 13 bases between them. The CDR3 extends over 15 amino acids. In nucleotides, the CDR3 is TGTGCCAGCAGCCGAAGTGGAGGGCCCTACAATGAGCAGTTCTTC. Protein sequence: CASSRSGGPYNEQFF. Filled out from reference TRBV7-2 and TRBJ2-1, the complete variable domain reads GAGVSQSPSNKVTEKGKDVELRCDPISGHTALYWYRQSLGQGLEFLIYFQGNSAPDKSGLPSDRFSAERTGGSVSTLTIQRTQQEDSAVYLCASSRSGGPYNEQFFGPGTRLTVL.

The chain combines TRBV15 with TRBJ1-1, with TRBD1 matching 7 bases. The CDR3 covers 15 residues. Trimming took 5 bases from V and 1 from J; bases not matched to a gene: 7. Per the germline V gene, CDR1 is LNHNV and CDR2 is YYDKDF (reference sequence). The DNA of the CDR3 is TGTGCCACCAGCGGAAGGACAGGAAAGAACACTGAAGCTTTCTTT. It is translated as CATSGRTGKNTEAFF.

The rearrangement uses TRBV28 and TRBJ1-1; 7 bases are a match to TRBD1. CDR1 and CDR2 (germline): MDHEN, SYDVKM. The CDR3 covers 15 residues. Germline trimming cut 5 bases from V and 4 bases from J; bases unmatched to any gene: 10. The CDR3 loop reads CASSLDRAVTTEAFF. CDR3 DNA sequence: TGTGCCAGCAGTCTCGACAGGGCCGTGACCACTGAAGCTTTCTTT.

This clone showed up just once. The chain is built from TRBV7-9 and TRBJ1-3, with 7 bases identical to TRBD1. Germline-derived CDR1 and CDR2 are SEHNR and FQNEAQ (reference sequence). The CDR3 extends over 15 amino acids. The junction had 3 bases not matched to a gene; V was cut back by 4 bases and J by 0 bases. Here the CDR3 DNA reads TGTGCCAGCAGCTACCGGGACAGCTCTGGAAACACCATATATTTT. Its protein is CASSYRDSSGNTIYF.

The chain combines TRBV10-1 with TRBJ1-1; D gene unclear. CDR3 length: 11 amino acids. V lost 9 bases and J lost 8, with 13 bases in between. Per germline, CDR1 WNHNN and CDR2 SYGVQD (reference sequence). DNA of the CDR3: TGCGCCAGGAGCCAGGTTTCCGAAGCTTTCTTT. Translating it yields CARSQVSEAFF.

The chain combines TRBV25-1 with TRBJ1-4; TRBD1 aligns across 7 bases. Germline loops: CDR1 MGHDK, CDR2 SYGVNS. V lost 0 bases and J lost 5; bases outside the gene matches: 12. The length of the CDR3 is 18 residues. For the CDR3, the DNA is TGTGCCAGCAGTGAATATAAATCTTTCAGGGGGGAGAATGAAAAACTGTTTTTT. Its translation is CASSEYKSFRGENEKLFF. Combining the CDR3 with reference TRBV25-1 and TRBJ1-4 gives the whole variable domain EADIYQTPRYLVIGTGKKITLECSQTMGHDKMYWYQQDPGMELHLIHYSYGVNSTEKGDLSSESTVSRIRTEHFPLTLESARPSHTSQYLCASSEYKSFRGENEKLFFGSGTQLSVL.

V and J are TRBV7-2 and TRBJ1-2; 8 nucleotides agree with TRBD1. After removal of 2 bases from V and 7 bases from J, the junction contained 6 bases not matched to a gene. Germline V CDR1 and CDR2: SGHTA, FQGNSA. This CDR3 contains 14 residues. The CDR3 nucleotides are TGTGCCAGCAGCTTAAATCAGGGGGCCTCTGGCTACACCTTC. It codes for CASSLNQGASGYTF.

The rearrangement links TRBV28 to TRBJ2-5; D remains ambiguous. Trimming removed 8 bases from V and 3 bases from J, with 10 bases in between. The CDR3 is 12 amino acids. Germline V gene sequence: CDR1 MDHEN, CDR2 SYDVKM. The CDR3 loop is CASGLSEETQYF. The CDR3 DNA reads TGTGCCAGCGGCCTCTCTGAAGAGACCCAGTACTTC.

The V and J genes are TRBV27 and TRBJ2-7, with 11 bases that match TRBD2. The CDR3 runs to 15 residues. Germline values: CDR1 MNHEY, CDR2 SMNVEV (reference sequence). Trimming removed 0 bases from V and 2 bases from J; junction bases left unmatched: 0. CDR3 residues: CASSLSTSGTYEQYF. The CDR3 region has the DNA TGTGCCAGCAGTTTATCGACTAGCGGGACCTACGAGCAGTACTTC.

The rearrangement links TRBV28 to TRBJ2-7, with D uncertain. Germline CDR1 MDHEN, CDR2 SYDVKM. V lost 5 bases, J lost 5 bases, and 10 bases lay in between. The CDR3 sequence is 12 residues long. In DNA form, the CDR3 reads TGTGCCAGCAGTATCAACTCGGACGAGCAGTACTTC. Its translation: CASSINSDEQYF.

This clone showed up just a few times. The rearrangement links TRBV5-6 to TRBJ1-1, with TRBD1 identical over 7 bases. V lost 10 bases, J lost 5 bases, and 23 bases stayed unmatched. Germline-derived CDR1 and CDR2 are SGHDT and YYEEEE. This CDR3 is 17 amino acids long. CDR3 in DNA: TGTGCCGGATTAAAAACCGGACCGGAACAGGGGATAACTGAAGCTTTCTTT. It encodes CAGLKTGPEQGITEAFF.

In nucleotides, the CDR3 is TGTGCCAGTAGGGCTCAAACACCCAATCAGCCCCAGCATTTT. Translating it yields CASRAQTPNQPQHF. This sequence joins TRBV19 and TRBJ1-5; unclear D gene. The CDR3 length is 14 residues. The V end lost 6 bases, the J end lost 3 bases, and 12 bases lay between the germline ends. CDR1 is LNHDA, CDR2 SQIVND, per germline (reference sequence).

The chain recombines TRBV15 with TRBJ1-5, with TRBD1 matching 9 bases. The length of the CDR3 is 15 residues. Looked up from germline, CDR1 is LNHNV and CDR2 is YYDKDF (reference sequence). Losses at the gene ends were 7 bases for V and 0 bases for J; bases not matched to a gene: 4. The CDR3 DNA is TGTGCCACCAAAGGACAGGGGAATAGCAATCAGCCCCAGCATTTT. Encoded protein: CATKGQGNSNQPQHF.

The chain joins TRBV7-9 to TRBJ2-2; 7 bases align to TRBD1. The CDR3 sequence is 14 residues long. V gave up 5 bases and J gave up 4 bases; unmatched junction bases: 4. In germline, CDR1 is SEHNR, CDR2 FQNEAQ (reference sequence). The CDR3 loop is CASSKTGSTGELFF. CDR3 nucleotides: TGTGCCAGCAGCAAGACAGGGAGCACCGGGGAGCTGTTTTTT. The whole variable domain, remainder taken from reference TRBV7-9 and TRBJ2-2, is DTGVSQNPRHKITKRGQNVTFRCDPISEHNRLYWYRQTLGQGPEFLTYFQNEAQLEKSRLLSDRFSAERPKGSFSTLEIQRTEQGDSAMYLCASSKTGSTGELFFGEGSRLTVL.

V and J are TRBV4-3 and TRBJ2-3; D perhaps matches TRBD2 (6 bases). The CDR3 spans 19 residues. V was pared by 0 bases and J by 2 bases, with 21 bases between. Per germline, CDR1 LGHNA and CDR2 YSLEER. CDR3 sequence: CASSQDHGGPLLVTDTQYF. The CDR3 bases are TGCGCCAGCAGCCAAGACCACGGGGGACCCCTTCTTGTCACAGATACGCAGTATTTT.

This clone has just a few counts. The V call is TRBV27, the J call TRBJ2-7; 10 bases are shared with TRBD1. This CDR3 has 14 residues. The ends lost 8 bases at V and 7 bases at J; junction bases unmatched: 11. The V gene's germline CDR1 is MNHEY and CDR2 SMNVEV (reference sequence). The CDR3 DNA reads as TGTGCCAGCTCTTCCGGGACAGGGGCTTTTGAGCAGTACTTC. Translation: CASSSGTGAFEQYF.

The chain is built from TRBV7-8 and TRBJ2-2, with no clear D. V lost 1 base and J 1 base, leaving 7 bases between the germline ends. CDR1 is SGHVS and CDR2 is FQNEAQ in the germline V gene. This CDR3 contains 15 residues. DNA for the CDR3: TGTGCCAGCAGCTTAGTCGGCGGGAACACCGGGGAGCTGTTTTTT. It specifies CASSLVGGNTGELFF.

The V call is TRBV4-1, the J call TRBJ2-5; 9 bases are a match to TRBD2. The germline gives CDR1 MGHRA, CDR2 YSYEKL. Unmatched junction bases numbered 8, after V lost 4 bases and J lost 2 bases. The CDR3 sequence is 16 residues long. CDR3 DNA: TGCGCCAGCAGCCTCTTCGCGGGAGGGCTGCAAGAGACCCAGTACTTC. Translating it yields CASSLFAGGLQETQYF.

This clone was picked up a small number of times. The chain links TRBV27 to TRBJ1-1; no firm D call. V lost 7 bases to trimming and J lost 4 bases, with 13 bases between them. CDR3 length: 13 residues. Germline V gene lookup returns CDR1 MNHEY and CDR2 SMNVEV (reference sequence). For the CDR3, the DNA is TGTGCCAGCAAGCGGGGATTTGTCACTGAAGCTTTCTTT. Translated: CASKRGFVTEAFF.